This T cell receptor beta chain came from a study of T cells in Graves' hyperthyroidism and ophthalmopathy. Whole-study results and caveats: Researchers found most expanded thyroid clonotypes above 0.001 in blood as well.

The trim removed 7 bases at V and 0 bases at J, leaving 7 bases unmatched. The CDR3 has 15 amino acids. Germline V gene lookup returns CDR1 MNHEY and CDR2 SMNVEV (reference sequence). RNA transcripts yielded amplified TCR beta CDR3 regions. The HTBI primer set was used in a first-round RT-PCR of the TCR CDR3. TCRdb called the multiplex PCR reads again in MiXCR, with one record for every CDR3 protein. This repertoire shows some 460,000 distinct CDR3 sequences, approximately 14% found once; its top ten account for 7.5% to 8%. A few counts support this clonotype. What it binds is unknown. This TCR came from a woman in her late teens or twenties with Graves' hyperthyroidism. This chain uses TRBV27 with TRBJ2-7; 9 bases are a match to TRBD1. The sequenced sample consisted of blood. CDR3 in DNA: TGTGCCAGCAATACCGGGACAGGGAGCTCCTACGAGCAGTACTTC. Translating gives CASNTGTGSSYEQYF.